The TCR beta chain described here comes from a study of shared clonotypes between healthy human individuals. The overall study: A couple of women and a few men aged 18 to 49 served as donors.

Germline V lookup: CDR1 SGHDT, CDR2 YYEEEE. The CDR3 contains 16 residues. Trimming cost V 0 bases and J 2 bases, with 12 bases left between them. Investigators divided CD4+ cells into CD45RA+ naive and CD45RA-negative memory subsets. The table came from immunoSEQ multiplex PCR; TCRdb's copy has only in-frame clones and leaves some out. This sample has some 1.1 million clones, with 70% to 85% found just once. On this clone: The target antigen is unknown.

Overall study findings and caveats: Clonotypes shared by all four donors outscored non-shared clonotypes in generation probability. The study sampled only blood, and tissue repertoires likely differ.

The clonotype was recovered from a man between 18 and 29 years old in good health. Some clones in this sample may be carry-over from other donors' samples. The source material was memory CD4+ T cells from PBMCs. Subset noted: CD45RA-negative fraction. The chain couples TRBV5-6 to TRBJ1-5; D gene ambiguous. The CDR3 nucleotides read TGTGCCAGCAGCTTGGGGCGAGGTGCGGGCAATCAGCCCCAGCATTTT. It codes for CASSLGRGAGNQPQHF.